These T cell receptor beta chains were read from a single sample in a study of blood T cell repertoires in COVID-19. Assay used: immunoSEQ multiplex PCR; TCRdb lists only in-frame clones, some missing. Among approximately 99,000 clones listed, roughly 70% were seen once. The sequencing sample was made of peripheral blood. The source is a woman aged 40 to 49 with acute or convalescent COVID-19. Each CDR3 is given with its conserved first and last residue. The D gene is left open where the match is weak. Where a row states a size, it is once, few, many or the class of an expanded clone; other rows omit it.

TRBJ2-1,-,TRBV9,TRBD2,TGTGCCAGCAGCGCCCTAGACCGAAGCGGGGGGGCCTACAATGAGCAGTTCTTC,CASSALDRSGGAYNEQFF
TRBJ2-5,-,TRBV7-9,-,TGTGCCAGCAGCTTAGGCCCACAGGGTTTGGAGACCCAGTACTTC,CASSLGPQGLETQYF
TRBJ2-1,once,TRBV28,TRBD2,TGTGCCAGCAGGGGCGTGACTAGCGGGGGACCTTACAATGAGCAGTTCTTC,CASRGVTSGGPYNEQFF
TRBJ1-1,few,TRBV19,TRBD1,TGTGCCAGTAATGGACAGGGGGCGGGGAACACTGAAGCTTTCTTT,CASNGQGAGNTEAFF
TRBJ1-3,-,TRBV7-8,TRBD1,TGTGCCAGCAGCGTCGTTGCAGGGGGTTTTGGAAACACCATATATTTT,CASSVVAGGFGNTIYF
TRBJ1-5,-,TRBV6-1,-,TGTGCCAGCAGTGAAGTCAGGAGCAATCAGCCCCAGCATTTT,CASSEVRSNQPQHF
TRBJ1-6,-,TRBV27,-,TGTGCCAGCAGTTTTAACCAAGGGGTCGGCTCCTATAATTCACCCCTCCACTTT,CASSFNQGVGSYNSPLHF
TRBJ2-7,few,TRBV2,TRBD1,TGTGCCAGCACCCCCGGACAGGGGGCTTACGAGCAGTACTTC,CASTPGQGAYEQYF
TRBJ2-3,once,TRBV10-3,TRBD1,TGTGCCATCAGTGCCCCGACAGGGGTAGGCACAGATACGCAGTATTTT,CAISAPTGVGTDTQYF
TRBJ2-7,-,TRBV21-1,-,TGTGCCAGCAGCAACCGGACAGGCCTATCCTACGAGCAGTACTTC,CASSNRTGLSYEQYF
TRBJ2-7,-,TRBV28,-,TGTGCCAGCAGTGTACAGGTGACCCCCTACGAGCAGTACTTC,CASSVQVTPYEQYF
TRBJ1-2,few,TRBV6-5,TRBD1,TGTGCCAGCAGGACAGGGGGTTCCTCTGGCTACACCTTC,CASRTGGSSGYTF
TRBJ2-1,-,TRBV7-9,-,TGTGCCAGCACCGGGAACAGGTTTAGCAAGCAGTTCTTC,CASTGNRFSKQFF
TRBJ2-2,-,TRBV7-9,TRBD1,TGTGCCAGCAGCCCCGTGGGGACAGTGAACACCGGGGAGCTGTTTTTT,CASSPVGTVNTGELFF
TRBJ2-7,-,TRBV10-3,-,TGTGCCATCAGTGAGTCCGGAGCAGCCCTCTACGAGCAGTACTTC,CAISESGAALYEQYF
TRBJ1-6,-,TRBV12-3/TRBV12-4,-,TGTGCCAGCACCTTTGAGGGTTCACCCCTCCACTTT,CASTFEGSPLHF
TRBJ1-4,-,TRBV7-6,TRBD1,TGTGCCAGCAGCTTAAGAGGACAGGGGGAACATCCTGCAACTAATGAAAAACTGTTTTTT,CASSLRGQGEHPATNEKLFF
TRBJ2-5,-,TRBV9,-,TGTGCCAGCAGCGTAGAAGGCACTAGGTGGGAGACCCAGTACTTC,CASSVEGTRWETQYF
TRBJ2-7,-,TRBV21-1,-,TGTGCCAGCAGCACCCTGGGCGTACTAGCGGGGGGATCCTACGAGCAGTACTTC,CASSTLGVLAGGSYEQYF
TRBJ2-6,-,TRBV11-2,TRBD1,TGTGCCAGCAGCCTGGGACAGGCTGGGGCCAACGTCCTGACTTTC,CASSLGQAGANVLTF
TRBJ1-5,-,TRBV6-5,-,TGTGCCAGCATCGGAAGGAGGAGCAATCAGCCCCAGCATTTT,CASIGRRSNQPQHF
TRBJ2-1,-,TRBV7-9,TRBD2,TGTGCCAGCAGCCCAAGCGGGGGGGCGGTGGATGAGCAGTTCTTC,CASSPSGGAVDEQFF
TRBJ1-1,-,TRBV5-1,-,TGCGCCAGCACCCTAGGACACCCCGCAACTGAAGCTTTCTTT,CASTLGHPATEAFF
TRBJ1-5,-,TRBV4-3,TRBD1,TGCGCCAGCAGCCAGGCGACAGGGGCCTATCAGCCCCAGCATTTT,CASSQATGAYQPQHF
TRBJ2-7,-,TRBV18,TRBD1,TGTGCCAGCCGGGGACAGACCTACGAGCAGTACTTC,CASRGQTYEQYF
TRBJ1-6,few,TRBV2,-,TGTGCCAGCAGTGAAGGGGGCAGGGGTCAGTCACCCCTCCACTTT,CASSEGGRGQSPLHF
TRBJ1-3,-,TRBV6-5,TRBD1,TGTGCCAGCAGTTCAACAGGGGACCACTCTGGAAACACCATATATTTT,CASSSTGDHSGNTIYF
TRBJ2-3,-,TRBV6-4,TRBD2,TGTGCCAGCAGCCCGCTAGCGGGGGGCTACACAGATACGCAGTATTTT,CASSPLAGGYTDTQYF
TRBJ1-2,-,TRBV7-3,TRBD1,TGTGCCAGCAGCTTATCCCGGGACAGCTATGGCTACACCTTC,CASSLSRDSYGYTF
TRBJ1-3,-,TRBV6-6,-,TGTGCCAGCAGTTCCGGGGGTTCCGGAAACACCATATATTTT,CASSSGGSGNTIYF
TRBJ2-2,-,TRBV5-1,TRBD2,TGCGCCAGCAGCTTGGCCACTAGCGGGCACACCGGGGAGCTGTTTTTT,CASSLATSGHTGELFF
TRBJ1-3,-,TRBV30,-,TGTGCCTGGAGTGTAGCGAACACCATATATTTT,CAWSVANTIYF
TRBJ2-3,-,TRBV9,TRBD2,TGTGCCAGCAGCCTTCGGACTAGCGGGTTGGGGAATACGCAGTATTTT,CASSLRTSGLGNTQYF
TRBJ1-1,-,TRBV7-9,-,TGTGCCAGCAATCAGGGAACTGAAGCTTTCTTT,CASNQGTEAFF
TRBJ2-1,-,TRBV5-4,-,TGTGCCAGCAGCTTGGAAGGGGGGGCTGAGCAGTTCTTC,CASSLEGGAEQFF
TRBJ2-5,-,TRBV6-6,-,TGTGCCAGCAGTTACTCGAAGGCGGGGCAAGAGACCCAGTACTTC,CASSYSKAGQETQYF
TRBJ1-5,-,TRBV30,-,TGTGCCTGGAGTGTACAACAGCACCAGCCCCAGCATTTT,CAWSVQQHQPQHF
TRBJ2-1,-,TRBV27,-,TGTGCCAGCAGTCACCCCGGAGGGTACAATGAGCAGTTCTTC,CASSHPGGYNEQFF
TRBJ2-3,-,TRBV20-1,TRBD1,TGCAGTGCCAGTGGGGACAGGGCAGGAGCAGATACGCAGTATTTT,CSASGDRAGADTQYF
TRBJ2-1,once,TRBV7-3,-,TGTGCCAGCAGCTTAATAGCTGACAATGAGCAGTTCTTC,CASSLIADNEQFF
TRBJ2-3,-,TRBV9,-,TGTGCCAGCAGCTCCGATCCACGGAGGCCCACAGATACGCAGTATTTT,CASSSDPRRPTDTQYF
TRBJ1-5,-,TRBV6-2/TRBV6-3,-,TGTGCCAGCAGTTACGGCAGCGGCAATCAGCCCCAGCATTTT,CASSYGSGNQPQHF
TRBJ1-6,-,TRBV7-2,-,TGTGCCACAATAACAGGGAACTCACCCCTCCACTTT,CATITGNSPLHF
TRBJ2-7,-,TRBV2,TRBD2,TGTGCCAGCAGTGCCTACCTACTAGCGGGGAGGTACGAGCAGTACTTC,CASSAYLLAGRYEQYF
TRBJ1-2,-,TRBV27,-,TGTGCCAGCAGTTTTCCGACAGACCTCTATGGCTACACCTTC,CASSFPTDLYGYTF
TRBJ2-5,-,TRBV7-2,TRBD2,TGTGCCAGCTCCGGGGGGGCCGCAGAGACCCAGTACTTC,CASSGGAAETQYF
TRBJ1-2,-,TRBV7-2,-,TGTGCCAGCAGCCCACAGGCTCGCTATGGCTACACCTTC,CASSPQARYGYTF
TRBJ2-5,-,TRBV6-5,TRBD2,TGTGCCAGCGGGCTAGCGGGGGGAGTGGGAGAGACCCAGTACTTC,CASGLAGGVGETQYF
TRBJ2-7,-,TRBV29-1,TRBD1,TGCAGCGTAGTTGGGACAGGGGGTTACGAGCAGTACTTC,CSVVGTGGYEQYF
TRBJ2-7,-,TRBV7-6,TRBD1,TGTGCCAGCAGCCTCGGACAGGCGACCACCTACGAGCAGTACTTC,CASSLGQATTYEQYF
TRBJ1-6,-,TRBV19,-,TGTGCCAGTAGTATCTCAGGGGAAGATTCACCCCTCCACTTT,CASSISGEDSPLHF
TRBJ2-7,few,TRBV4-1,-,TGCGCCAGCAGCCAAGACACCCGCGATATATACGAGCAGTACTTC,CASSQDTRDIYEQYF
TRBJ1-5,few,TRBV19,TRBD1,TGTGCCAGTAGTAAAAGAGGGACAGTAGAACAGCCCCAGCATTTT,CASSKRGTVEQPQHF
TRBJ1-1,once,TRBV7-9,TRBD1,TGTGCCAGCAGCTCCCGGGACAGGGAGGGCACTGAAGCTTTCTTT,CASSSRDREGTEAFF